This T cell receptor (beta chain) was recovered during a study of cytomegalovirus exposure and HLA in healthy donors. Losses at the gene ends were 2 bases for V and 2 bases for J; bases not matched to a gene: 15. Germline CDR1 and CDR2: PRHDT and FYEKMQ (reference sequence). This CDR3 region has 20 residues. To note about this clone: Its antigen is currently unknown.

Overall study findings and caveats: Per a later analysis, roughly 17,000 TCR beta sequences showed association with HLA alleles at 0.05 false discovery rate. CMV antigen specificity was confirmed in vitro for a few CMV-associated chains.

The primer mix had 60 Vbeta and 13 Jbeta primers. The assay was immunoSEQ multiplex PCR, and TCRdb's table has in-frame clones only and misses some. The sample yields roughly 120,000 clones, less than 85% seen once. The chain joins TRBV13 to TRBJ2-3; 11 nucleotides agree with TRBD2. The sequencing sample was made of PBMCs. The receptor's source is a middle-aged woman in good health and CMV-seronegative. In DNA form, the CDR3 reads TGTGCCAGCAGCTTATGGTCTAGCGGGGGGTCGCAAGGGCACACAGATACGCAGTATTTT. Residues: CASSLWSSGGSQGHTDTQYF.